These 24 T cell receptor beta chains share one sample of origin, sequenced in a study of OX40 agonist ivuxolimab in advanced cancers. The table came from immunoSEQ multiplex PCR; TCRdb's copy has only in-frame clones and leaves some out. Among 45,000 or so clones listed, 75% to 85% were seen once. The sample in question was CD4+ or CD8+ T cells sorted from blood, obtained in a trial of the OX40 agonist ivuxolimab. The receptor source for this set is an adult with an advanced solid tumor such as melanoma, head and neck, liver or kidney cancer.

The rearrangement joins TRBV4-1 to TRBJ2-1, with TRBD2 as a possible D gene (6 bases). Germline V gives CDR1 MGHRA, CDR2 YSYEKL. This CDR3 has 12 amino acids. With 1 base removed from V and 10 bases from J, the gap between germline ends came to 8 bases. CDR3 loop: CASSQGGEEQFF. In DNA form, the CDR3 reads TGCGCCAGCAGCCAAGGGGGGGAAGAGCAGTTCTTC.

This clone occurred once. The CDR3 loop is CATSRDRAGQYF. In DNA, the CDR3 is TGTGCCACCAGCAGAGATCGGGCAGGTCAGTACTTC. The chain employs TRBV15 and TRBJ2-7, with unresolved D. Per the germline V gene, CDR1 is LNHNV and CDR2 is YYDKDF (reference sequence). The V end was cut by 0 bases, the J end by 10 bases, with 10 bases between. This CDR3 spans 12 amino acids.

V and J are TRBV27 and TRBJ2-3; D unclear. The ends were cut back, 6 bases at V and 4 bases at J, with 8 bases in the middle. CDR1 and CDR2 (germline): MNHEY, SMNVEV (reference sequence). CDR3 length: 12 amino acids. The CDR3, as DNA: TGTGCCAGCAGGATTGGCTCAGATACGCAGTATTTT. Encoded protein: CASRIGSDTQYF.

J is TRBJ1-2 and V is TRBV9; 10 bases map to TRBD1. The CDR3 loop spans 15 amino acids. Germline CDR1 SGDLS, CDR2 YYNGEE. After removal of 1 base from V and 8 bases from J, the junction contained 8 bases not matched to a gene. The CDR3 loop is CASSVNLGTGVGYTF. For the CDR3, the DNA is TGTGCCAGCAGCGTAAACCTCGGGACAGGGGTCGGCTACACCTTC.

This clone was seen once. This chain links TRBV19 with TRBJ2-2; D tentatively reads TRBD1 or TRBD2 (6 bases each). CDR1 is LNHDA and CDR2 is SQIVND in the germline V gene (reference sequence). The germline V and J ends were trimmed by 7 bases and 5 bases, with 20 bases remaining between them. The CDR3 spans 16 residues. The chain's CDR3 is CASTPGPWRGTGELFF. CDR3 nucleotides: TGTGCCAGTACCCCCGGACCTTGGAGGGGGACCGGGGAGCTGTTTTTT.

J is TRBJ2-7 and V is TRBV11-3, with 8 positions matching TRBD2. This CDR3 region has 14 residues. J gave up 3 bases and V 10 bases, and 11 bases lay outside the gene matches. Germline V gene lookup returns CDR1 SGHNT and CDR2 YENEEA. CDR3: CATGGQGRGYEQYF. In nucleotides, the CDR3 is TGTGCCACGGGGGGGCAGGGAAGAGGCTACGAGCAGTACTTC. The full variable domain, in which reference TRBV11-3 and TRBJ2-7 provide the parts outside the CDR3, is EAGVVQSPRYKIIEKKQPVAFWCNPISGHNTLYWYLQNLGQGPELLIRYENEEAVDDSQLPKDRFSAERLKGVDSTLKIQPAELGDSAVYLCATGGQGRGYEQYFGPGTRLTVT.

This sequence joins TRBV2 and TRBJ2-1; D may match TRBD1 or TRBD2 (5 bases each). CDR1 is SNHLY, CDR2 FYNNEI, per germline. The CDR3 length is 16 residues. V lost 7 bases to trimming and J lost 3 bases, with 19 bases between them. This chain's CDR3 is CASTLGTDVIYNEQFF. CDR3 sequence (DNA): TGTGCCAGCACCCTCGGGACGGACGTAATCTACAATGAGCAGTTCTTC. Full variable domain (remainder filled in from reference TRBV2 and TRBJ2-1): EPEVTQTPSHQVTQMGQEVILRCVPISNHLYFYWYRQILGQKVEFLVSFYNNEISEKSEIFDDQFSVERPDGSNFTLKIRSTKLEDSAMYFCASTLGTDVIYNEQFFGPGTRLTVL.

Only a few counts were recorded for this clone. The chain links TRBV7-9 to TRBJ2-3, with 7 positions matching TRBD2. Germline-derived CDR1 and CDR2 are SEHNR and FQNEAQ (reference sequence). The V gene end was trimmed by 8 bases and the J gene end by 7 bases; junction bases not matched to a gene: 15. The CDR3 loop spans 15 amino acids. The CDR3 is CASHNPGTTTNTQYF. Here the CDR3 DNA reads TGTGCCAGCCACAATCCCGGGACTACGACTAATACGCAGTATTTT.

The chain joins TRBV30 to TRBJ1-5; 7 bases align to TRBD1. Germline CDR1 is GTSNPN and CDR2 is SVGIG (reference sequence). J gave up 8 bases and V 4 bases, and 8 bases lay outside the gene matches. This CDR3 has 13 residues. The CDR3 loop is CAWTRQGQEPQHF. The CDR3 nucleotides read TGTGCCTGGACCCGACAGGGTCAGGAGCCCCAGCATTTT. Variable domain in full (rest from reference TRBV30 and TRBJ1-5): SQTIHQWPATLVQPVGSPLSLECTVEGTSNPNLYWYRQAAGRGLQLLFYSVGIGQISSEVPQNLSASRPQDRQFILSSKKLLLSDSGFYLCAWTRQGQEPQHFGDGTRLSIL.

V is TRBV7-2 and J is TRBJ2-7, with 8 bases lining up with TRBD2. CDR3 length equals 16 residues. Trimming cost V 5 bases and J 6 bases; bases outside gene matches: 15. Germline CDR1 SGHTA, CDR2 FQGNSA. CDR3 in DNA: TGTGCCAGCAGCCAATTCCGGCTAGCGGGTAGCGGCGAGCAGTACTTC. Its protein product is CASSQFRLAGSGEQYF.

The table lists this clone with a count of one. The chain employs TRBV20-1 and TRBJ1-2; D is possibly TRBD1 (5 bases). V lost 5 bases to trimming and J lost 8 bases, with 12 bases between them. This CDR3 comprises 11 residues. From germline, CDR1 is DFQATT and CDR2 SNEGSKA (reference sequence). Written as DNA, the CDR3 is TGCAGTGCTTCCTCAGGGCCCGGCTACACCTTC. Its translation: CSASSGPGYTF.

The chain is built from TRBV18 and TRBJ1-3; 7 nucleotides match TRBD1. This CDR3 comprises 16 residues. J lost 0 bases, V lost 2 bases, and 4 bases had no gene match. Germline values: CDR1 KGHSH, CDR2 LQKENI. The CDR3, as DNA: TGTGCCAGCTCACCAGTAGGACAGGTCTCTGGAAACACCATATATTTT. It translates to CASSPVGQVSGNTIYF.

The V gene is TRBV7-2, the J gene TRBJ2-7; 9 nucleotides align to TRBD1. V shed 5 bases, J shed 4 bases, and the junction held 12 bases outside the gene matches. The CDR3 spans 16 residues. Germline V gene data show CDR1 as SGHTA and CDR2 as FQGNSA. The CDR3 sequence: CASSRSFDRGVYEQYF. The CDR3 DNA reads as TGTGCCAGCAGCCGATCCTTCGACAGGGGGGTTTACGAGCAGTACTTC.

The chain is built from TRBV5-8 and TRBJ1-1, with D maybe TRBD1 (5 bases). CDR3 length: 18 amino acids. Germline CDR1 SGHTS, CDR2 YDEGEE. V was cut by 3 bases and J by 0 bases, with 21 bases left in between. Here the CDR3 DNA reads TGTGCCAGCAGCTCTCCTCTAACGCGGCTAGGGGTGAACACTGAAGCTTTCTTT. This sequence encodes CASSSPLTRLGVNTEAFF.

In this sample, this clone turned up once. The chain couples TRBV9 to TRBJ2-3; 9 nucleotides align to TRBD2. This CDR3 comprises 14 residues. V shed 0 bases, J shed 7 bases, and the junction held 3 bases outside the gene matches. Germline CDR1 is SGDLS and CDR2 is YYNGEE. DNA of the CDR3: TGTGCCAGCAGCGTAGTAGCGGGAGAACATACGCAGTATTTT. It encodes CASSVVAGEHTQYF.

This sequence joins TRBV7-9 and TRBJ2-3; D gene uncertain. The V end was cut by 1 base, the J end by 0 bases, with 8 bases between. This CDR3 is 15 amino acids long. CDR1 and CDR2 (germline): SEHNR, FQNEAQ (reference sequence). The CDR3 protein is CASSLDSPSTDTQYF. The CDR3 DNA reads TGTGCCAGCAGCTTAGACAGCCCTAGCACAGATACGCAGTATTTT.

This clone was observed a single time. The J gene is TRBJ2-2, the V gene TRBV29-1; TRBD2 agrees at 9 bases. The ends lost 7 bases at V and 0 bases at J; junction bases unmatched: 9. Germline CDR1 is SQVTM and CDR2 is ANQGSEA. The CDR3 totals 16 residues. The CDR3 region has the DNA TGCAGCGCGGGAAATTTAGCGGGGGCGAACACCGGGGAGCTGTTTTTT. Translated: CSAGNLAGANTGELFF.

This clone was detected once. CDR3 sequence: CASSLRTGGRTNYGYTF. Here the CDR3 DNA reads TGTGCCAGCAGCTTACGGACAGGGGGGAGAACTAACTATGGCTACACCTTC. The chain has TRBV7-3 and TRBJ1-2; 10 nucleotides match TRBD1. V shed 2 bases and J 0 bases; nucleotides not matched to a gene: 6. CDR1 is SGHTA, CDR2 FQGTGA, per germline. The CDR3 sequence is 17 residues long.

V usage is TRBV4-1 and J usage is TRBJ2-3, with D perhaps being TRBD1 or TRBD2 (5 bases each). Germline loops: CDR1 MGHRA, CDR2 YSYEKL. Trimming pared 0 bases from V and 14 bases from J, leaving 15 bases between. This CDR3 spans 13 amino acids. CDR3 sequence reads: CASSQERGKGRYF. The CDR3, as DNA: TGCGCCAGCAGCCAAGAGAGGGGAAAGGGTCGGTATTTT.

The chain uses TRBV11-2 and TRBJ1-4, with D uncertain. CDR3 size: 13 residues. CDR1 and CDR2 from the germline V gene are SGHAT and FQNNGV. Trimming took off 5 bases at V and 7 bases at J, with 11 bases between the two ends. Written as DNA, the CDR3 is TGTGCCAGCAGCGCGCTTAGAGCTGAAAAACTGTTTTTT. Encoded protein: CASSALRAEKLFF.

This clone showed up just once. The chain carries TRBV18 and TRBJ1-2; 8 nucleotides match TRBD1. CDR1 KGHSH and CDR2 LQKENI come from the germline V gene. The trim removed 3 bases at V and 5 bases at J, leaving 8 bases unmatched. The CDR3 has 15 amino acids. The CDR3 loop reads CASSPLGQGLYGYTF. Here the CDR3 DNA reads TGTGCCAGCTCACCCCTCGGACAGGGCCTATATGGCTACACCTTC.

The chain carries TRBV21-1 and TRBJ1-1; TRBD1, the D gene given by the table, was not confirmed from the DNA. TRBV21-1 represents a pseudogene. The CDR3 loop spans 11 amino acids. For the CDR3, the DNA is TGTGCCAGCAGGGGACAGAGAGGAGCTTTCTTT. Protein product: CASRGQRGAFF.

The chain recombines TRBV7-2 with TRBJ1-2; D not resolved. Trimming pared 5 bases from V and 4 bases from J, leaving 14 bases between. Germline values: CDR1 SGHTA, CDR2 FQGNSA. This CDR3 comprises 14 residues. CDR3 sequence reads: CASSIRWKGYGYTF. The CDR3 nucleotides read TGTGCCAGCAGCATAAGATGGAAGGGCTATGGCTACACCTTC.

The rearrangement uses TRBV30 and TRBJ2-1; D remains ambiguous. Germline CDR1 is GTSNPN and CDR2 is SVGIG (reference sequence). The CDR3 consists of 11 residues. The V gene lost 6 bases and the J gene lost 6 bases, with 9 bases spanning the gap. The CDR3 sequence is CACQPRNEQFF. The CDR3 nucleotides are TGTGCCTGCCAACCCCGCAATGAGCAGTTCTTC.